These 25 T cell receptor beta chains originate from one sample sequenced in a study of T cells in Graves' hyperthyroidism and ophthalmopathy (dated 2019 in TCRdb). The library relied on multiplex PCR. For sequencing, an Illumina HiSeq 2000 was employed. Amplification of TCR beta CDR3 regions was carried out from RNA transcripts. A first-round RT-PCR of the TCR CDR3 used the HTBI primer set with the Qiagen OneStep RT-PCR kit. TCRdb reanalyzed the raw reads on its own, using fastp at Q25 for trimming and MiXCR for clone calling, and kept in-frame beta chains. Identical CDR3 proteins give one entry, which carries the most common genes and DNA. This sample has more than 450,000 distinct CDR3 sequences in its table, and 15% to 20% of those were observed once. The ten largest account for 47% of the sample. Sequenced sample: blood. The receptors originated from a man aged 40-50 years with Graves' ophthalmopathy.

This clonotype was detected only a few times. The V call is TRBV12-3 or TRBV12-4, the J call TRBJ2-7; TRBD2 matches at 8 bases. This CDR3 comprises 14 residues. V lost 6 bases and J lost 3; bases outside the gene matches: 7. The CDR3 DNA sequence: TGTGCCAGCAGCTTTAGCGGGAACCGCTACGAGCAGTACTTC. As protein: CASSFSGNRYEQYF.

The chain is built from TRBV2 and TRBJ2-3, with D possibly TRBD1 on 5 matching bases. The CDR3 is made up of 15 amino acids. V lost 8 bases to trimming and J lost 2 bases, with 17 bases between them. Germline values: CDR1 SNHLY, CDR2 FYNNEI. The CDR3 coding sequence is TGTGCCAGCTTAGACAAGGGGCAGTACACAGATACGCAGTATTTT. Translated: CASLDKGQYTDTQYF.

This clonotype showed up many times. The rearrangement uses TRBV7-8 and TRBJ2-1, with TRBD2 matching over 7 bases. CDR1 SGHVS and CDR2 FQNEAQ come from the germline V gene. After removal of 4 bases from V and 8 bases from J, the junction contained 14 bases not matched to a gene. The CDR3 spans 16 residues. Written as DNA, the CDR3 is TGTGCCAGCAGCTCCCACCGGGGCGGGAGTAAGGATGAGCAGTTCTTC. Residues: CASSSHRGGSKDEQFF. The full variable domain, with the rest looked up from reference TRBV7-8 and TRBJ2-1, is GAGVSQSPRYKVAKRGQDVALRCDPISGHVSLFWYQQALGQGPEFLTYFQNEAQLDKSGLPSDRFFAERPEGSVSTLKIQRTQQEDSAVYLCASSSHRGGSKDEQFFGPGTRLTVL.

This clonotype was counted a few times. This chain links TRBV10-3 with TRBJ2-1; TRBD2 aligns across 9 bases. Trimming at V came to 2 bases and at J to 8 bases, leaving 4 bases not matched to a gene. This CDR3 is built from 14 residues. Germline CDR1 reads ENHRY; CDR2 reads SYGVKD. As DNA, the CDR3 is TGTGCCATCAGTGAGGGCGGGGGGGGCTATGAGCAGTTCTTC. Its translation: CAISEGGGGYEQFF.

The rearrangement joins TRBV7-6 to TRBJ1-1; possibly TRBD1 for D (6 bases). V lost 5 bases to trimming and J lost 0 bases, with 13 bases between them. The CDR3 covers 15 residues. Germline V lookup: CDR1 SGHVS, CDR2 FNYEAQ. Here the CDR3 DNA reads TGTGCCAGCAGCCACGACGGGGGCGTGAACACTGAAGCTTTCTTT. Encoded protein: CASSHDGGVNTEAFF.

This clonotype has just a few counts. The V gene is TRBV28, the J gene TRBJ2-1; 11 bases are shared with TRBD1. The CDR3 runs to 15 residues. CDR1 MDHEN and CDR2 SYDVKM come from the germline V gene. Trimming at V came to 5 bases and at J to 6 bases, leaving 6 bases not matched to a gene. The CDR3 sequence is CASSTGQGAPNEQFF. The CDR3 region has the DNA TGTGCCAGCAGTACAGGACAGGGGGCGCCCAATGAGCAGTTCTTC.

This clonotype came up a few times. The chain uses TRBV7-3 and TRBJ2-1; D is uncertain. The CDR3 consists of 14 residues. Germline CDR1 reads SGHTA; CDR2 reads FQGTGA. Trimming stripped 0 bases from V and 5 bases from J, with 8 bases between. The CDR3, as DNA: TGTGCCAGCAGCTTAACCGGAGACCACAATGAGCAGTTCTTC. It yields the protein CASSLTGDHNEQFF. The full variable domain, rest sourced from reference TRBV7-3 and TRBJ2-1, is GAGVSQTPSNKVTEKGKYVELRCDPISGHTALYWYRQSLGQGPEFLIYFQGTGAADDSGLPNDRFFAVRPEGSVSTLKIQRTERGDSAVYLCASSLTGDHNEQFFGPGTRLTVL.

This clonotype was detected only a few times. The rearrangement joins TRBV12-3 or TRBV12-4 to TRBJ1-2, with D possibly being TRBD1 (5 bases). V was pared by 5 bases and J by 2 bases, with 15 bases between. The CDR3 contains 15 residues. The CDR3 DNA reads as TGTGCCAGCAGTGGGCGGGGACGGTTCAACTATGGCTACACCTTC. Translated: CASSGRGRFNYGYTF.

V usage is TRBV27 and J usage is TRBJ2-5, with TRBD2 matching 8 bases. Germline values: CDR1 MNHEY, CDR2 SMNVEV (reference sequence). CDR3 length: 15 residues. The V and J ends lost 6 bases and 5 bases, in that order; junction bases with no gene match: 11. This chain's CDR3 is CASSPTPGLGETQYF. The CDR3 region has the DNA TGTGCCAGCAGCCCGACCCCGGGACTAGGTGAGACCCAGTACTTC.

The sample holds many counts of this clonotype. The V and J genes are TRBV11-2 and TRBJ1-1; no reliable D call. The CDR3 runs to 17 residues. Germline V gene lookup returns CDR1 SGHAT and CDR2 FQNNGV. V gave up 2 bases and J gave up 0 bases, with 16 bases separating them. CDR3 sequence reads: CASSLYPPSSMNTEAFF. As DNA, the CDR3 is TGTGCCAGCAGCTTATATCCCCCAAGTTCTATGAACACTGAAGCTTTCTTT.

J is TRBJ2-1 and V is TRBV11-2, with 10 bases matching TRBD2. Losses at the gene ends were 8 bases for V and 7 bases for J; bases not matched to a gene: 20. The CDR3 extends over 18 amino acids. Germline CDR1 is SGHAT and CDR2 is FQNNGV. CDR3 DNA sequence: TGTGCCAGCGGATACCCCCCTACCGGGACTAGCGTTAAAAATGAGCAGTTCTTC. It is translated as CASGYPPTGTSVKNEQFF.

This clonotype occurred many times. The chain links TRBV7-9 to TRBJ2-2; unclear D gene. The ends were cut back, 0 bases at V and 0 bases at J, with 5 bases in the middle. The CDR3 is made up of 15 amino acids. Per the germline V gene, CDR1 is SEHNR and CDR2 is FQNEAQ (reference sequence). CDR3 DNA sequence: TGTGCCAGCAGCTTAGCAGCCTCGAACACCGGGGAGCTGTTTTTT. It encodes CASSLAASNTGELFF.

This clonotype was seen only a few times. This chain connects TRBV13 to TRBJ1-2, with 8 bases fitting TRBD1. Germline V lookup: CDR1 PRHDT, CDR2 FYEKMQ (reference sequence). The V gene end was trimmed by 4 bases and the J gene end by 8 bases; junction bases not matched to a gene: 6. This CDR3 is built from 13 residues. The CDR3, as DNA: TGTGCCAGCAGCTCCCGGACAGGGATGGGCTACACCTTC. It yields the protein CASSSRTGMGYTF.

About this clonotype itself: At one end, the junction sequence differs from germline, possibly due to a read error. The chain has TRBV2 and TRBJ1-4; D gene uncertain. Germline V lookup: CDR1 SNHLY, CDR2 FYNNEI. The length of the CDR3 is 18 residues. Here the CDR3 reads CASSETSKSGAPKEKLFF. Here the CDR3 DNA reads TGTGCCAGCAGTGAAACCTCGAAATCGGGCGCCCCTAAGGAAAAACTGTTTTTT.

This chain links TRBV11-2 with TRBJ1-2; TRBD1 aligns across 7 bases. The length of the CDR3 is 14 residues. Germline lookup yields CDR1 SGHAT and CDR2 FQNNGV. V shed 5 bases and J 3 bases; nucleotides not matched to a gene: 6. The CDR3: CASSVGDSHYGYTF. CDR3 in DNA: TGTGCCAGCAGCGTAGGGGACAGCCACTATGGCTACACCTTC.

There are a few counts of this clonotype. The chain uses TRBV7-3 and TRBJ2-3; 8 nucleotides align to TRBD2. V was clipped by 5 bases and J by 4 bases; unmatched bases: 8. Looked up from germline, CDR1 is SGHTA and CDR2 is FQGTGA. The length of the CDR3 is 15 residues. CDR3 protein: CASSALAGMPDTQYF. The CDR3 DNA follows: TGTGCCAGCAGCGCATTAGCGGGAATGCCAGATACGCAGTATTTT.

The chain combines TRBV30 with TRBJ2-7; tentative D call: TRBD1 (5 bases). V shed 2 bases and J shed 9 bases, with 17 bases lying between them. Germline V gives CDR1 GTSNPN, CDR2 SVGIG (reference sequence). CDR3 length: 13 amino acids. The CDR3 is CAWSYDDSSGQYF. CDR3 coding DNA: TGTGCCTGGAGTTATGATGACAGCTCGGGGCAGTACTTC.

In this sample, this clonotype turned up a few times. This chain uses TRBV5-1 with TRBJ1-1, with 8 bases aligning to TRBD1. J was trimmed by 2 bases and V by 4 bases; bases with no gene match: 10. This CDR3 is built from 16 residues. Germline V CDR1 and CDR2: SGHRS, YFSETQ. The CDR3 here is CASSQGDRITNTEAFF. CDR3 nucleotides: TGCGCCAGCAGCCAAGGGGACAGGATTACTAACACTGAAGCTTTCTTT.

This chain joins TRBV30 and TRBJ2-7; tentatively, D is TRBD2 (6 bases). The CDR3 totals 15 residues. Trimming took off 4 bases at V and 1 base at J, with 17 bases between the two ends. Germline lookup yields CDR1 GTSNPN and CDR2 SVGIG (reference sequence). CDR3 region: CAWTPWRDRSYEQYF. DNA of the CDR3: TGTGCCTGGACTCCGTGGCGGGACCGATCCTACGAGCAGTACTTC.

This clonotype has a handful of counts. This chain connects TRBV19 to TRBJ1-5; 7 bases match TRBD1. CDR1 is LNHDA, CDR2 SQIVND, per germline (reference sequence). The CDR3 is made up of 14 amino acids. V trimming: 7 bases; J trimming: 2 bases; junction bases outside the gene matches: 5. In nucleotides, the CDR3 is TGTGCCAGTACCCTAGGGACAGGCAATCAGCCCCAGCATTTT. Amino acid sequence: CASTLGTGNQPQHF.

This clonotype was seen a handful of times. This sequence joins TRBV20-1 and TRBJ1-4; D not resolved. CDR3 size: 16 residues. Between the trimmed V and J ends, which lost 1 base and 0 bases, there was a span of 12 bases. The germline gives CDR1 DFQATT, CDR2 SNEGSKA (reference sequence). CDR3 amino acids: CSARVAGEPTNEKLFF. CDR3 sequence (DNA): TGCAGTGCTAGAGTGGCGGGTGAACCAACTAATGAAAAACTGTTTTTT.

The sample holds a few counts of this clonotype. V gene TRBV9 combines with J gene TRBJ2-1, with 8 bases identical to TRBD2. With 4 bases clipped from V and 2 bases from J, the junction kept 2 bases outside the gene matches. This CDR3 has 14 residues. Germline CDR1 SGDLS, CDR2 YYNGEE. The CDR3 reads CASSKGLAYNEQFF. As DNA, the CDR3 is TGTGCCAGCAGCAAGGGACTAGCCTACAATGAGCAGTTCTTC.

This clonotype was counted only a few times. The chain is built from TRBV10-3 and TRBJ2-5; possible D gene TRBD1, 7 bases. Germline lookup yields CDR1 ENHRY and CDR2 SYGVKD. This CDR3 has 14 residues. V was clipped by 8 bases and J by 5 bases, with 18 bases between them. The DNA for the CDR3 is TGTGCCATCGGCGGGACAGCGGATGCGGAGACCCAGTACTTC. As protein: CAIGGTADAETQYF.

This clonotype appeared many times. Relative to the germline gene, one junction end is altered; a read error may explain this. The rearrangement joins TRBV7-7 to TRBJ2-1; no clear D. The CDR3 sequence is 14 residues long. Germline-derived CDR1 and CDR2 are SSHAT and FNYEAQ (reference sequence). The CDR3 loop reads CASSRGEDYNEQFF. In nucleotides, the CDR3 is TGTGCTAGCAGCCGCGGAGAGGACTACAATGAGCAGTTCTTC. The full variable domain, in which reference TRBV7-7 and TRBJ2-1 provide the parts outside the CDR3, is GAGVSQSPRYKVTKRGQDVTLRCDPISSHATLYWYQQALGQGPEFLTYFNYEAQPDKSGLPSDRFSAERPEGSISTLTIQRTEQRDSAMYRCASSRGEDYNEQFFGPGTRLTVL.

This clonotype was counted only a few times. This rearrangement joins TRBV12-3 or TRBV12-4 to TRBJ2-2; either TRBD1 or TRBD2 may fit D (5 bases each). The ends were cut back, 5 bases at V and 6 bases at J, with 19 bases in the middle. The CDR3 runs 16 residues. The CDR3: CASSPPERGVAGELFF. In DNA form, the CDR3 reads TGTGCCAGCAGTCCGCCCGAGAGAGGGGTAGCCGGGGAGCTGTTTTTT.